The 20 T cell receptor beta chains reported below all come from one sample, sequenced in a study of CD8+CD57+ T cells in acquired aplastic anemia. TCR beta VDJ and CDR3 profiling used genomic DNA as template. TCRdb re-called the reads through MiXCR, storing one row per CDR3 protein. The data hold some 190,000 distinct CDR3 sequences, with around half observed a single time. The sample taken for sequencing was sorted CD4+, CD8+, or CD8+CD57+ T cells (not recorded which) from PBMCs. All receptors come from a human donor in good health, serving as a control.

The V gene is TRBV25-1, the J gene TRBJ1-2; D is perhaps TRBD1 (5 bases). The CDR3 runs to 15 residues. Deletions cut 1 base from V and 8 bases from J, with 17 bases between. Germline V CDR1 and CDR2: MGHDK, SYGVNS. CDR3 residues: CASSESPGSITGYTF. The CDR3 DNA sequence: TGTGCCAGCAGTGAATCCCCAGGGAGTATTACAGGCTACACCTTC.

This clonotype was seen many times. In DNA, the CDR3 is TGTGCCAGCAGTTCCTATGGGGCCGGGGGCTACGAGCAGTACTTC. This translates into CASSSYGAGGYEQYF. The gene calls are TRBV6-2 or TRBV6-3 and TRBJ2-7; TRBD2 is a possible D gene (6 bases). The CDR3 sequence is 15 residues long. Trimming stripped 4 bases from V and 3 bases from J, with 16 bases between. Germline V gene data show CDR1 as MNHEY and CDR2 as SVGEGT.

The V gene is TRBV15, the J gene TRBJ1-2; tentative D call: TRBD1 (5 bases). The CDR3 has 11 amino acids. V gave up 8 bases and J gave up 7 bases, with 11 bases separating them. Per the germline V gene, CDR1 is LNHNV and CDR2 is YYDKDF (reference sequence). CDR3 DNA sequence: TGTGCCACCCGAGGGGTGGGTGGCTACACCTTC. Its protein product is CATRGVGGYTF.

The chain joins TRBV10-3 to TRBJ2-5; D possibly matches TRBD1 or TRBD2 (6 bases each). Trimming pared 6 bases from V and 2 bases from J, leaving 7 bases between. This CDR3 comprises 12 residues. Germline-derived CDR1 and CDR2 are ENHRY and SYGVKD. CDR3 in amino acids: CAIRGGQETQYF. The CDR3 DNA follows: TGTGCCATCAGAGGGGGGCAAGAGACCCAGTACTTC.

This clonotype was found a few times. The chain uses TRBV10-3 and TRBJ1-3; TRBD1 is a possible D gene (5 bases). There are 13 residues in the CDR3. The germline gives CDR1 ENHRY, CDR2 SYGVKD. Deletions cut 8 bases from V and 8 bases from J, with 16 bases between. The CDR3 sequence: CAIGTGGGDTIYF. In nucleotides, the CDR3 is TGTGCCATCGGAACTGGAGGAGGGGACACCATATATTTT.

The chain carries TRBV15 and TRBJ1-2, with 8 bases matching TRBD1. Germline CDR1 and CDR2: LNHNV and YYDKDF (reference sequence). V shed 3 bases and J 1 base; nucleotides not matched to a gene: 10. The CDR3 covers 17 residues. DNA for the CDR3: TGTGCCACCAGCAGTGGGCAGGGGGCCCTCTATAACTATGGCTACACCTTC. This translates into CATSSGQGALYNYGYTF. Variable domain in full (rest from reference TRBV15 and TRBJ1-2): DAMVIQNPRYQVTQFGKPVTLSCSQTLNHNVMYWYQQKSSQAPKLLFHYYDKDFNNEADTPDNFQSRRPNTSFCFLDIRSPGLGDTAMYLCATSSGQGALYNYGYTFGSGTRLTVV.

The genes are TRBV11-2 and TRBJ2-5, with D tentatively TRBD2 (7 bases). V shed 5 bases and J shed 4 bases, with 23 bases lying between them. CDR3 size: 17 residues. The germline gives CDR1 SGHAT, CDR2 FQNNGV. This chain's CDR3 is CASSARFGGGHSETQYF. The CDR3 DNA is TGTGCCAGCAGCGCTAGGTTTGGGGGGGGGCATTCAGAGACCCAGTACTTC.

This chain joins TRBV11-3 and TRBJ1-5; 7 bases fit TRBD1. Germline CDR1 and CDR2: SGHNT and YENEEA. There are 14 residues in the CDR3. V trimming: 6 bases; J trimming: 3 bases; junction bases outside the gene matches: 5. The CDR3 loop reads CASSLGQANQPQHF. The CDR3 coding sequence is TGTGCCAGCAGTCTAGGACAGGCCAATCAGCCCCAGCATTTT.

CDR3 protein: CASRDSLLQPQHF. The CDR3 nucleotides read TGTGCCAGCAGAGACAGTCTCCTTCAGCCCCAGCATTTT. This rearrangement joins TRBV2 to TRBJ1-5; TRBD1 is a possible D gene (5 bases). This CDR3 region has 13 residues. Germline V gene data show CDR1 as SNHLY and CDR2 as FYNNEI. The V end was cut by 6 bases, the J end by 6 bases, with 12 bases between.

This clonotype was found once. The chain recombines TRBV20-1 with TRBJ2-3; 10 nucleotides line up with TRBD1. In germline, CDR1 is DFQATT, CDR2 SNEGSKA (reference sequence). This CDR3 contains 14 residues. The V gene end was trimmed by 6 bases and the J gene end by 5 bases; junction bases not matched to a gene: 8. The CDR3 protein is CSAEGQGNEDTQYF. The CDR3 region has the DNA TGCAGTGCGGAGGGACAGGGGAATGAAGATACGCAGTATTTT.

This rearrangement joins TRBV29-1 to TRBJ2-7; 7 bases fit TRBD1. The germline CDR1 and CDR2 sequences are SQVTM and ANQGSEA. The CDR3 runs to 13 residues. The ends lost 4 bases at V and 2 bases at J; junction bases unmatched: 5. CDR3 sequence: CSVVQGTTYEQYF. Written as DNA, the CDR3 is TGCAGCGTTGTACAGGGGACCACCTACGAGCAGTACTTC.

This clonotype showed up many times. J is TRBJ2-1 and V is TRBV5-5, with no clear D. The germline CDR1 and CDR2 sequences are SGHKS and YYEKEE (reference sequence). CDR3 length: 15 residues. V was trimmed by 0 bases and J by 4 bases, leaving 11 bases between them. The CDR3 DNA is TGTGCCAGCAGCTTGGAAGACAACCAGTACAATGAGCAGTTCTTC. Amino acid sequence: CASSLEDNQYNEQFF. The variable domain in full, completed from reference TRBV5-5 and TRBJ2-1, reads DAGVTQSPTHLIKTRGQQVTLRCSPISGHKSVSWYQQVLGQGPQFIFQYYEKEERGRGNFPDRFSARQFPNYSSELNVNALLLGDSALYLCASSLEDNQYNEQFFGPGTRLTVL.

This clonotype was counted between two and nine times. Here the CDR3 reads CASSAKGGAVNNEQFF. CDR3 nucleotides: TGTGCCAGCAGCGCCAAAGGGGGTGCCGTAAACAATGAGCAGTTCTTC. This rearrangement joins TRBV9 to TRBJ2-1, with D perhaps matching TRBD1 (6 bases). Trimming removed 3 bases from V and 5 bases from J, with 18 bases in between. Germline V CDR1 and CDR2: SGDLS, YYNGEE. This CDR3 has 16 residues.

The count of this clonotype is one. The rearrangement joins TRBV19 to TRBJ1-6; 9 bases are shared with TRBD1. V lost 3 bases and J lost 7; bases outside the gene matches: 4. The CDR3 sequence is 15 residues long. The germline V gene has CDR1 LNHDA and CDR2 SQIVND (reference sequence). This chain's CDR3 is CASSMGQGSNSPLHF. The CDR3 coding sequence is TGTGCCAGTAGTATGGGACAGGGCTCAAATTCACCCCTCCACTTT.

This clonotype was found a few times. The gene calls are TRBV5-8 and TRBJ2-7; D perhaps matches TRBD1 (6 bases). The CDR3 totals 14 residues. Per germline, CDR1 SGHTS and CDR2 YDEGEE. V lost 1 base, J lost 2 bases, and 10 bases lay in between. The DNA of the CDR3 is TGTGCCAGCAGCTTGAACAGGGTTACCTACGAGCAGTACTTC. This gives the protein CASSLNRVTYEQYF.

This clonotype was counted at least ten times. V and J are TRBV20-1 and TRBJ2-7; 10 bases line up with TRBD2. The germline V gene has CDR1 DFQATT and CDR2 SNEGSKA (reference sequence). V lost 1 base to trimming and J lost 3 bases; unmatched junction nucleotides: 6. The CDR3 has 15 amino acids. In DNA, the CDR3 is TGCAGTGCTAGAGGGGGTAGCGGGGGGTTCTACGAGCAGTACTTC. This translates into CSARGGSGGFYEQYF.

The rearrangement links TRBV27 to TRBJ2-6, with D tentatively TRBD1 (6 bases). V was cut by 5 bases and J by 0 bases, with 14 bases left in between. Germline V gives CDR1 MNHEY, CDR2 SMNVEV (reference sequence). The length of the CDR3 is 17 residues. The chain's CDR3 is CASSPFRDTSGANVLTF. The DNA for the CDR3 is TGTGCCAGCAGTCCCTTCCGGGACACCTCTGGGGCCAACGTCCTGACTTTC.

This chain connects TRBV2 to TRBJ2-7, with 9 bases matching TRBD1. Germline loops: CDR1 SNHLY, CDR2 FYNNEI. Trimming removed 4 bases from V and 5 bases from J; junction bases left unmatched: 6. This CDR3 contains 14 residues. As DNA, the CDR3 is TGTGCCAGCAGTGCCCGGACAGGGGAACACGAGCAGTACTTC. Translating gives CASSARTGEHEQYF.

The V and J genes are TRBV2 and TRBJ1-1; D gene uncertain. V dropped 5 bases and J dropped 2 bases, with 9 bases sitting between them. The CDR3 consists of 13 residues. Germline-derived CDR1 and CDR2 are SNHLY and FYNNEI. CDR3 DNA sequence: TGTGCCAGCAGTTTAACTTATAACACTGAAGCTTTCTTT. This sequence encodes CASSLTYNTEAFF.

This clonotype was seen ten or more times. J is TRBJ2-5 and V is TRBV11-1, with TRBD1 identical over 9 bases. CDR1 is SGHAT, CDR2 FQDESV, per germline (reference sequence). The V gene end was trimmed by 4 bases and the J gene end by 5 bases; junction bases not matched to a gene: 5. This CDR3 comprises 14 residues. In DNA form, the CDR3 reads TGTGCCAGCAGCTCCGGACAGGGGTGGGAGACCCAGTACTTC. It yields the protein CASSSGQGWETQYF.